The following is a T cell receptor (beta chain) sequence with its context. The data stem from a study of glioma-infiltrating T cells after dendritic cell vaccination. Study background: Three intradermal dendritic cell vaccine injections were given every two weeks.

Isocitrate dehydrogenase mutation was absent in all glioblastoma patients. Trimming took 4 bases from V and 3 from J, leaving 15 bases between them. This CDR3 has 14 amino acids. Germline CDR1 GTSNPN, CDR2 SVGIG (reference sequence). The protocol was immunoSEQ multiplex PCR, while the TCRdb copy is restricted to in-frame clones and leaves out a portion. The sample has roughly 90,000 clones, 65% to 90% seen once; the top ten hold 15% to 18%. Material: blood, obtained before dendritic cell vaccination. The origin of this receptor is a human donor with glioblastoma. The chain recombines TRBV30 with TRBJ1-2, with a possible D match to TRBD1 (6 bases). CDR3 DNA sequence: TGTGCCTGGAACCCGCCAGGGGACCACTATGGCTACACCTTC. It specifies CAWNPPGDHYGYTF.